These 16 T cell receptor beta chains were all obtained from the same sample, sequenced in a study of cytomegalovirus exposure and HLA in healthy donors. The PCR was carried out with 60 Vbeta primers and 13 Jbeta primers. Repertoires were generated with immunoSEQ multiplex PCR, while TCRdb's copy carries only in-frame clones and drops some. Of about 130,000 clones in the sample, about three quarters were seen once. The sequenced sample was PBMCs. The origin of the receptors is a female donor in good health and CMV-seronegative.

The chain joins TRBV19 to TRBJ2-1; perhaps TRBD2 as D (5 bases). This CDR3 is built from 13 residues. Germline V CDR1 and CDR2: LNHDA, SQIVND (reference sequence). Between the trimmed V and J ends, which lost 2 bases and 10 bases, there was a span of 12 bases. As DNA, the CDR3 is TGTGCCAGTAGTATAACTAGGCAAGGAGAGCAGTTCTTC. Translated, it gives CASSITRQGEQFF. Combining the CDR3 with reference TRBV19 and TRBJ2-1 gives the whole variable domain DGGITQSPKYLFRKEGQNVTLSCEQNLNHDAMYWYRQDPGQGLRLIYYSQIVNDFQKGDIAEGYSVSREKKESFPLTVTSAQKNPTAFYLCASSITRQGEQFFGPGTRLTVL.

The chain carries TRBV11-3 and TRBJ2-5; a possible D gene is TRBD1 (6 bases). From germline, CDR1 is SGHNT and CDR2 YENEEA. The CDR3 is made up of 14 amino acids. The V and J ends lost 1 base and 0 bases respectively, with 6 bases between them. The CDR3 is CASSLGQDQETQYF. The CDR3 nucleotides read TGTGCCAGCAGCTTAGGACAGGACCAAGAGACCCAGTACTTC.

The gene calls are TRBV10-3 and TRBJ2-7, with 12 bases that match TRBD2. Unmatched junction bases numbered 11, after V lost 8 bases and J lost 9 bases. Germline values: CDR1 ENHRY, CDR2 SYGVKD. The CDR3 consists of 14 residues. In DNA form, the CDR3 reads TGTGCCATCCCCCGGCTAGCGGGAGGGTTGGGGCAGTACTTC. Translating it yields CAIPRLAGGLGQYF.

The chain has TRBV7-8 and TRBJ1-2; TRBD1 matches 7 bases. V dropped 1 base and J dropped 1; count of bases not matched to a gene: 9. Germline CDR1 SGHVS, CDR2 FQNEAQ. The CDR3 is made up of 17 amino acids. The DNA for the CDR3 is TGTGCCAGCAGCTTAGAAGTTCCGGGACAGAATAACTATGGCTACACCTTC. Its protein product is CASSLEVPGQNNYGYTF.

This rearrangement joins TRBV5-1 to TRBJ1-3, with 8 bases lining up with TRBD1. Germline values: CDR1 SGHRS, CDR2 YFSETQ. With 0 bases clipped from V and 4 bases from J, the junction kept 6 bases outside the gene matches. The CDR3 extends over 16 amino acids. The CDR3 loop is CASSLAGQVEGNTIYF. CDR3 nucleotide sequence: TGCGCCAGCAGCTTGGCGGGACAGGTGGAAGGAAACACCATATATTTT. Full variable domain (rest looked up from reference TRBV5-1 and TRBJ1-3): KAGVTQTPRYLIKTRGQQVTLSCSPISGHRSVSWYQQTPGQGLQFLFEYFSETQRNKGNFPGRFSGRQFSNSRSEMNVSTLELGDSALYLCASSLAGQVEGNTIYFGEGSWLTVV.

This chain uses TRBV30 with TRBJ2-1, with D unresolved. V was pared by 0 bases and J by 9 bases, with 9 bases between. CDR3 length equals 12 residues. Germline V gene data show CDR1 as GTSNPN and CDR2 as SVGIG (reference sequence). CDR3 amino acids: CAWSVRRGEQFF. The CDR3 nucleotides read TGTGCCTGGAGTGTCCGGCGAGGTGAGCAGTTCTTC.

The J gene is TRBJ2-1, the V gene TRBV11-2; 10 positions match TRBD2. This CDR3 is built from 15 residues. V lost 4 bases, J lost 7 bases, and 7 bases stayed unmatched. Per the germline V gene, CDR1 is SGHAT and CDR2 is FQNNGV. The CDR3 spells CASSSLSGRFNEQFF. The CDR3 DNA reads TGTGCCAGCAGCTCCCTTAGCGGGAGGTTTAATGAGCAGTTCTTC.

The chain joins TRBV5-1 to TRBJ1-1; D might be TRBD1 (6 bases). Deletions cut 4 bases from V and 4 bases from J, with 20 bases between. CDR3 length: 16 residues. The germline V gene has CDR1 SGHRS and CDR2 YFSETQ. The DNA of the CDR3 is TGCGCCAGCAGCCCCCAACCGACAGGTGGGAGCACTGAAGCTTTCTTT. It codes for CASSPQPTGGSTEAFF.

This chain's CDR3 is CASSPMGSTNEKLFF. The CDR3 DNA sequence: TGTGCCAGCTCACCGATGGGCTCAACTAATGAAAAACTGTTTTTT. This chain joins TRBV18 and TRBJ1-4; no reliable D call. This CDR3 has 15 amino acids. Trimming shortened V by 3 bases and J by 0 bases, and 8 bases separated the two germline ends. Germline V gene sequence: CDR1 KGHSH, CDR2 LQKENI.

The V and J genes are TRBV27 and TRBJ2-7; TRBD2 matches at 7 bases. After removal of 2 bases from V and 1 base from J, the junction contained 5 bases not matched to a gene. This CDR3 contains 15 residues. CDR1 MNHEY and CDR2 SMNVEV come from the germline V gene (reference sequence). The CDR3 bases are TGTGCCAGCAGTTTAGTCGCGGGAGCTTCCTACGAGCAGTACTTC. Its translation: CASSLVAGASYEQYF.

The chain couples TRBV5-1 to TRBJ1-1, with D possibly TRBD1 on 5 matching bases. This CDR3 comprises 18 residues. Germline V lookup: CDR1 SGHRS, CDR2 YFSETQ. Trimming stripped 0 bases from V and 0 bases from J, with 18 bases between. Here the CDR3 reads CASSLVGQMTEMNTEAFF. CDR3 DNA: TGCGCCAGCAGCTTGGTGGGGCAGATGACTGAAATGAACACTGAAGCTTTCTTT.

The chain combines TRBV28 with TRBJ2-7; D perhaps matches TRBD2 (6 bases). V lost 5 bases to trimming and J lost 2 bases, with 13 bases between them. The CDR3 extends over 14 amino acids. In germline, CDR1 is MDHEN, CDR2 SYDVKM. The CDR3 DNA reads TGTGCCAGCAGTGGGACTCTCCCCCCCTACGAGCAGTACTTC. The encoded protein is CASSGTLPPYEQYF.

CDR3 coding DNA: TGTGCCAGCAGTCGGGACAGGGGGACGGAGTCACCCCTCCACTTT. Translating gives CASSRDRGTESPLHF. V and J are TRBV4-2 and TRBJ1-6, with 11 bases fitting TRBD1. Trimming removed 6 bases from V and 10 bases from J; junction bases left unmatched: 8. The length of the CDR3 is 15 residues. Germline CDR1 reads LGHNA; CDR2 reads YNFKEQ.

This chain links TRBV9 with TRBJ1-4, with TRBD1 identical over 7 bases. The CDR3 is 15 amino acids. V dropped 0 bases and J dropped 2; count of bases not matched to a gene: 1. The germline CDR1 and CDR2 sequences are SGDLS and YYNGEE. CDR3 region: CASSVGGGTNEKLFF. The CDR3, as DNA: TGTGCCAGCAGCGTAGGAGGGGGCACTAATGAAAAACTGTTTTTT.

The chain employs TRBV18 and TRBJ1-4; no definite D call. The CDR3 consists of 15 residues. V lost 3 bases to trimming and J lost 3 bases, with 11 bases between them. Germline V gene sequence: CDR1 KGHSH, CDR2 LQKENI. The CDR3 bases are TGTGCCAGCTCACCCCTGGAGGGCTCTAATGAAAAACTGTTTTTT. The encoded protein is CASSPLEGSNEKLFF.

This chain joins TRBV6-5 and TRBJ2-1; no firm D call. The CDR3 is 11 amino acids. Germline values: CDR1 MNHEY, CDR2 SVGAGI. The CDR3, as DNA: TGTGTCTCCGGCGCGGCCAATGAGCAGTTCTTC. As protein: CVSGAANEQFF.